This T cell receptor beta chain is from a study of blood T cells in healthy people across ages. The authors ran a second PCR of roughly 6 to 12 cycles using a sample-barcoded 5' primer and a J-beta primer mix. Every cDNA molecule bore a tag from a template-switch adaptor containing 12 random nucleotides. TCRdb reanalysed the 5' RACE reads using MiXCR and keeps one entry per CDR3 protein. The sample comprises 800,000 to 1,000,000 distinct CDR3 sequences, approximately 49% of which are singletons, and 13% rests with the top ten. They isolated at least 7 million PBMCs from each sample. This CDR3 has 13 amino acids. Germline V CDR1 and CDR2: DFQATT, SNEGSKA (reference sequence). V lost 6 bases and J lost 8; bases outside the gene matches: 9.

The clonotype comes from a man aged 25-40 years in good health. The sequenced sample was blood. J is TRBJ2-1 and V is TRBV20-1; 8 bases match TRBD1. In nucleotides, the CDR3 is TGCAGTGCCGGGAGACAGGGGCGCTATGAGCAGTTCTTC. It translates to CSAGRQGRYEQFF.